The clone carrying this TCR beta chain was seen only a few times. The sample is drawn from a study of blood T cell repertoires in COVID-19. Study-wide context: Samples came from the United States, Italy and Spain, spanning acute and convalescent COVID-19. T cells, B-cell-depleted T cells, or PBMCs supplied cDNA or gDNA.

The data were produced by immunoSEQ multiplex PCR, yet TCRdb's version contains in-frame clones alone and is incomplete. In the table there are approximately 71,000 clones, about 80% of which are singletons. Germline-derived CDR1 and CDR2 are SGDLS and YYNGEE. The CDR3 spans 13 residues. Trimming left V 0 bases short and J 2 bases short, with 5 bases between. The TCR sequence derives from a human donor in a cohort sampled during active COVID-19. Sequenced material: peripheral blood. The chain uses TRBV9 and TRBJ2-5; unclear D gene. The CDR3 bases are TGTGCCAGCAGCGTAGCCGTTCAAGAGACCCAGTACTTC. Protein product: CASSVAVQETQYF.